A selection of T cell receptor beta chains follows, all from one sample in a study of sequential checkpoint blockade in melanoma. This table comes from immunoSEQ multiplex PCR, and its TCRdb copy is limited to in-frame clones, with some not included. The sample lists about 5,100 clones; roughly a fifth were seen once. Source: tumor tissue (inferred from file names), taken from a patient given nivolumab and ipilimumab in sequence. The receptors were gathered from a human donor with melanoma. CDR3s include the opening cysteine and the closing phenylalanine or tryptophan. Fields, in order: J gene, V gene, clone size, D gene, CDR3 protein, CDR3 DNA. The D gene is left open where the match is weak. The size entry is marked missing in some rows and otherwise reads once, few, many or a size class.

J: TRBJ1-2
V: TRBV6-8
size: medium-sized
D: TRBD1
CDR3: CASSYSDRADGYTF
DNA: TGTGCCAGCAGTTACTCGGACAGGGCGGATGGCTACACCTTC

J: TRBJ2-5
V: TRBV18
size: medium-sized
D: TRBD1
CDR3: CASSPPGTGLGETQYF
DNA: TGTGCCAGCTCACCACCCGGGACAGGGTTGGGGGAGACCCAGTACTTC

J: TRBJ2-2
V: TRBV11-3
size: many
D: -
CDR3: CASSFGGGNTGELFF
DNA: TGTGCCAGCAGCTTCGGCGGCGGAAACACCGGGGAGCTGTTTTTT

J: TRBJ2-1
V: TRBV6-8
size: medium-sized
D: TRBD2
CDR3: CASSYPRGAGGPNEQFF
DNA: TGTGCCAGCAGTTACCCGAGGGGGGCGGGGGGCCCTAATGAGCAGTTCTTC

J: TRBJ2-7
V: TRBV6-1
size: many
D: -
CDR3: CASSEGRQGYEQYF
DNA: TGTGCCAGCAGTGAAGGTCGGCAGGGCTACGAGCAGTACTTC

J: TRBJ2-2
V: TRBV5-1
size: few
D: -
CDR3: CASSLGSRTSRELFF
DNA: TGCGCCAGCAGCTTGGGAAGCCGTACTAGCCGGGAGCTGTTTTTT

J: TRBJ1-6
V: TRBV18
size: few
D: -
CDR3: CASSPLHRDNNSPLHF
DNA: TGTGCCAGCTCACCACTTCACAGGGACAACAATTCACCCCTCCACTTT

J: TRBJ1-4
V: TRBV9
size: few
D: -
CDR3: CASTGILNEKLFF
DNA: TGTGCCAGTACAGGAATATTGAATGAAAAACTGTTTTTT

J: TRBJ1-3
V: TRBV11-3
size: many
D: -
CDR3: CASRARLGGNTIYF
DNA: TGTGCCAGCAGGGCACGGCTGGGAGGAAACACCATATATTTT

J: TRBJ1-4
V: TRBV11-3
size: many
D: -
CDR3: CASSLGGARDEKLFF
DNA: TGTGCCAGCAGCTTGGGAGGGGCCAGGGATGAAAAACTGTTTTTT

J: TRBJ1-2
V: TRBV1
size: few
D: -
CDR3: CASSQELHYTNYGYTF
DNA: TGCGCCAGCAGCCAAGAATTACACTATACTAACTATGGCTACACCTTC

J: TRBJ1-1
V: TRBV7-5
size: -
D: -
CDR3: CASSLWARASRNTEAFF
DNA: TGTGCCAGCAGCTTATGGGCTAGGGCATCGAGGAACACTGAAGCTTTCTTT

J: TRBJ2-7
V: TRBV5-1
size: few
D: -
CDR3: CASSLYFVGTYEQYF
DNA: TGCGCCAGCAGCTTGTACTTTGTGGGGACATACGAGCAGTACTTC

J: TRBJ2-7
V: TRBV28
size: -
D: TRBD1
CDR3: CASSWGQDKQYF
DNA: TGTGCCAGCAGTTGGGGACAGGACAAGCAGTACTTC

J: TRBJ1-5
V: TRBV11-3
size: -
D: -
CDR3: CASSLSVGVGVNQPQHF
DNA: TGTGCCAGCAGCTTAAGTGTGGGAGTAGGGGTCAATCAGCCCCAGCATTTT

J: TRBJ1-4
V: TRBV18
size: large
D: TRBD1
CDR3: CASSPGQGGDEKLFF
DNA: TGTGCCAGCTCACCGGGACAGGGTGGAGATGAAAAACTGTTTTTT

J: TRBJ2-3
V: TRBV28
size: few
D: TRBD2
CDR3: CASSSTSGPDTQYF
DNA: TGTGCCAGCAGTAGCACTAGCGGACCGGATACGCAGTATTTT

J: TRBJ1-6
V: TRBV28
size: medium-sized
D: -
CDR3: CASSFNPLWSYNSPLHF
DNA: TGTGCCAGCAGTTTTAACCCACTGTGGTCCTATAATTCACCCCTCCACTTT

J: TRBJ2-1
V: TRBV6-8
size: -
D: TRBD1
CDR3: CASSWWGQGYNEQFF
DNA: TGTGCCAGCAGCTGGTGGGGACAGGGATACAATGAGCAGTTCTTC

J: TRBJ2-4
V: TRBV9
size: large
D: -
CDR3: CASSGSASLAKNIQYF
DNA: TGTGCCAGCAGCGGCTCAGCGTCCTTAGCCAAAAACATTCAGTACTTC

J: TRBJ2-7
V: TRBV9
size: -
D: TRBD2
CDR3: CASSVGLAGNEQYF
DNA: TGTGCCAGCAGCGTGGGACTAGCGGGGAACGAGCAGTACTTC

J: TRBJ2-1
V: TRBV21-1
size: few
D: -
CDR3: CASSASTRNEQFF
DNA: TGTGCCAGCAGCGCCTCCACGAGGAATGAGCAGTTCTTC

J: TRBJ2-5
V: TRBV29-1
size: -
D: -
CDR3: CSVDSQGRIEETQYF
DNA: TGCAGCGTTGATAGCCAGGGTAGAATCGAAGAGACCCAGTACTTC

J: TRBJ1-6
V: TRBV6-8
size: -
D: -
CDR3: CASSRGGGSYNSPLHF
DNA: TGTGCCAGCAGTAGGGGCGGCGGGTCCTATAATTCACCCCTCCACTTT

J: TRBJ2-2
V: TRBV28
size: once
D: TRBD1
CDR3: CASSSHGTAGELFF
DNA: TGTGCCAGCAGTTCACACGGGACAGCCGGGGAGCTGTTTTTT

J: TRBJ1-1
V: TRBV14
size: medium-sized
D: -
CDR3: CASSQDLGPDTEAFF
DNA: TGTGCCAGCAGCCAAGATCTGGGGCCCGACACTGAAGCTTTCTTT

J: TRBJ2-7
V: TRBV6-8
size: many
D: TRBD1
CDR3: CASSYGQGREQYF
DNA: TGTGCCAGCAGTTACGGACAGGGCCGAGAGCAGTACTTC

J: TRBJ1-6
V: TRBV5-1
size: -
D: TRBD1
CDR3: CASSPQGAGNSPLHF
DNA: TGCGCCAGCAGTCCCCAGGGGGCCGGTAATTCACCCCTCCACTTT

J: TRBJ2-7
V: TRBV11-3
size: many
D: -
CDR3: CASSLSQGLRSYEQYF
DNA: TGTGCCAGCAGCTTGTCACAGGGACTTCGGTCCTACGAGCAGTACTTC

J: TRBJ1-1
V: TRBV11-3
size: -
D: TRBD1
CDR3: CASSFETGANTEAFF
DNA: TGTGCCAGCAGCTTTGAGACAGGGGCTAACACTGAAGCTTTCTTT

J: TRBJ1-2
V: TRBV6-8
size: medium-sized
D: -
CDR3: CASSESRYYGYTF
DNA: TGTGCCAGCAGTGAGTCGCGTTACTATGGCTACACCTTC

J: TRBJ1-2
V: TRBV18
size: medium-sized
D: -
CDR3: CASSLTGTDYGYTF
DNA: TGTGCCAGCTCACTCACCGGGACGGACTATGGCTACACCTTC

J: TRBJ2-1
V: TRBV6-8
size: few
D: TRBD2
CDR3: CASNSGTSGINEQFF
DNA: TGTGCCAGCAATTCCGGGACTAGCGGAATCAATGAGCAGTTCTTC

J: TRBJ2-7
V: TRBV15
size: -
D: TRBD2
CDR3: CATSRGRAGTKNEQYF
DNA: TGTGCCACCAGCAGGGGACGAGCGGGGACCAAAAACGAGCAGTACTTC

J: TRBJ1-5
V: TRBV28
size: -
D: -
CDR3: CASSLFGEAYQPQHF
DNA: TGTGCCAGCAGTTTATTTGGAGAAGCCTATCAGCCCCAGCATTTT

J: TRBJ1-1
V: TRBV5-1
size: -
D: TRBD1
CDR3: CASSSPGGRNTEAFF
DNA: TGCGCCAGCAGCTCACCAGGGGGCAGGAACACTGAAGCTTTCTTT

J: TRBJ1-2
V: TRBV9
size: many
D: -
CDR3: CASSVAWDGYTF
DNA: TGTGCCAGCAGCGTAGCTTGGGATGGCTACACCTTC

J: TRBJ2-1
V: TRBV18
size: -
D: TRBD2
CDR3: CASSPTSGGANEQFF
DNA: TGTGCCAGCTCCCCGACTAGCGGGGGGGCGAATGAGCAGTTCTTC

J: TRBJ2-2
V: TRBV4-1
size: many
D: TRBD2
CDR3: CASSHGGGRMFF
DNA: TGCGCCAGCAGCCATGGGGGGGGAAGGATGTTTTTT

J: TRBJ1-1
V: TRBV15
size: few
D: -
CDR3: CATSRGTWGTEAFF
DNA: TGTGCCACCAGCAGAGGCACGTGGGGCACTGAAGCTTTCTTT

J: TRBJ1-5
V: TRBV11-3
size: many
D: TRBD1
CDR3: CASSPDREIFQPQHF
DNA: TGTGCCAGCAGCCCGGACAGGGAAATCTTTCAGCCCCAGCATTTT

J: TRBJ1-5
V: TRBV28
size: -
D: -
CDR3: CASREGAGQPQHF
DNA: TGTGCCAGCAGGGAAGGGGCTGGTCAGCCCCAGCATTTT

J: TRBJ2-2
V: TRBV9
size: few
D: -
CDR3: CASSVSGTTNTGELFF
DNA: TGTGCCAGCAGCGTTTCCGGGACAACGAACACCGGGGAGCTGTTTTTT

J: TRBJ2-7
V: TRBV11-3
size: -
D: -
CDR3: CASSLGFRGYEQYF
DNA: TGTGCCAGCAGCTTAGGTTTTAGGGGCTACGAGCAGTACTTC

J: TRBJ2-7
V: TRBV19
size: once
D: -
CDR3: CASSIPGPGLYEQYF
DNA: TGTGCCAGTAGTATTCCCGGGCCGGGACTCTACGAGCAGTACTTC

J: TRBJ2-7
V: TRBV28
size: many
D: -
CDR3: CASSLWPATYEQYF
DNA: TGTGCCAGCAGTTTGTGGCCGGCAACCTACGAGCAGTACTTC

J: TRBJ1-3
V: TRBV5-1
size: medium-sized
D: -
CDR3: CASSLDLTASGNTIYF
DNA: TGCGCCAGCAGCTTGGACTTGACAGCATCTGGAAACACCATATATTTT

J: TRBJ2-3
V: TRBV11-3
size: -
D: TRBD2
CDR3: CASSLYRVAGDTDTQYF
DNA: TGTGCCAGCAGCTTATATCGGGTAGCGGGGGATACAGATACGCAGTATTTT

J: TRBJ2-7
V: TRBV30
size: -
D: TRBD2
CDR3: CAWSRLAGGPGEQYF
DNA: TGTGCCTGGAGTAGGCTAGCGGGGGGACCTGGTGAGCAGTACTTC

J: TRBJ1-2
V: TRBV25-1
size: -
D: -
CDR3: CASRGGQGRGYTF
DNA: TGTGCCAGTCGTGGGGGGCAGGGACGTGGCTACACCTTC

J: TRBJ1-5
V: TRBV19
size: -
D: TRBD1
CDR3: CASKGLSGGHQPQHF
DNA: TGTGCCAGTAAGGGTCTCTCAGGGGGGCATCAGCCCCAGCATTTT

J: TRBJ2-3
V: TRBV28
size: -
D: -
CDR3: CASSFLADTQYF
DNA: -